Following are 26 T cell receptor beta chains from one sample sequenced in a study of beta chain features in type 1 diabetes. The whole isolated RNA underwent reverse transcription, so sequencing captured expressed TCRB transcripts. Sequenced by immunoSEQ multiplex PCR; TCRdb stores in-frame clones only, minus some. The data show fewer than 650,000 clones, 15% to 19% seen once. The source material was naive CD4+ T cells from blood. The receptor set was obtained from a man aged 18 to 29 in good health.

A few counts support this clone. The rearrangement links TRBV5-1 to TRBJ2-5; 7 nucleotides agree with TRBD1. J lost 5 bases, V lost 6 bases, and 16 bases had no gene match. The CDR3 loop spans 16 amino acids. Looked up from germline, CDR1 is SGHRS and CDR2 is YFSETQ. The CDR3 coding sequence is TGCGCCAGCACCCTGGGCACAGGGGTCTTGGGGGAGACCCAGTACTTC. Translation: CASTLGTGVLGETQYF.

This clone was seen a few times. V usage is TRBV5-1 and J usage is TRBJ2-1; 13 bases are shared with TRBD2. This CDR3 comprises 16 residues. The V segment lost 1 base and the J segment 8 bases; nucleotides outside the gene matches: 6. Germline CDR1 and CDR2: SGHRS and YFSETQ. As DNA, the CDR3 is TGCGCCAGCAGCTTGCCGGGACTAGCGGGGTACCATGAGCAGTTCTTC. It encodes CASSLPGLAGYHEQFF.

The gene calls are TRBV5-4 and TRBJ2-1, with 7 bases identical to TRBD1. Trimming took 3 bases from V and 9 from J; bases not matched to a gene: 9. This CDR3 is 14 amino acids long. CDR1 SGHNT and CDR2 YYREEE come from the germline V gene (reference sequence). CDR3 amino acids: CASSCNDRACEQFF. DNA for the CDR3: TGTGCCAGCAGCTGCAACGACAGGGCATGTGAGCAGTTCTTC.

The chain carries TRBV30 and TRBJ1-1; no reliable D call. Germline V gene lookup returns CDR1 GTSNPN and CDR2 SVGIG (reference sequence). This CDR3 contains 13 residues. Trimming pared 5 bases from V and 2 bases from J, leaving 12 bases between. CDR3 sequence reads: CAWGHHLNTEAFF. In DNA form, the CDR3 reads TGTGCCTGGGGTCATCACTTAAACACTGAAGCTTTCTTT.

The gene calls are TRBV6-6 and TRBJ2-4, with TRBD2 as a possible D gene (6 bases). Trimming took off 5 bases at V and 4 bases at J, with 12 bases between the two ends. Per germline, CDR1 MNHNY and CDR2 SVGAGI (reference sequence). This CDR3 has 14 amino acids. The CDR3 sequence is CASSLSGTKNIQYF. CDR3 in DNA: TGTGCCAGCAGTCTCTCCGGGACTAAAAACATTCAGTACTTC.

The DNA for the CDR3 is TGTGCCAGCAACCTCGGGGGGACAGTTAATGAAAAACTGTTTTTT. Residues: CASNLGGTVNEKLFF. The genes are TRBV9 and TRBJ1-4; 7 positions match TRBD1. The trim removed 6 bases at V and 4 bases at J, leaving 9 bases unmatched. CDR3 size: 15 residues. The V gene's germline CDR1 is SGDLS and CDR2 YYNGEE.

The rearrangement joins TRBV23-1 to TRBJ2-2, with 8 positions matching TRBD2. TRBV23-1 is identified as an open reading frame with a role that is uncertain. The CDR3 runs to 17 residues. V lost 4 bases and J lost 0; bases outside the gene matches: 7. CDR3 DNA sequence: TGCGCCAGCAGTCTCACTAGCGGAGCGACGAACACCGGGGAGCTGTTTTTT. Translated, it gives CASSLTSGATNTGELFF.

V is TRBV30 and J is TRBJ2-3; 9 nucleotides align to TRBD2. CDR3 length: 14 residues. V lost 5 bases, J lost 3 bases, and 6 bases stayed unmatched. Germline V lookup: CDR1 GTSNPN, CDR2 SVGIG (reference sequence). CDR3 DNA sequence: TGTGCCTGGGAAGTTAGCGGGGGAACAGATACGCAGTATTTT. It translates to CAWEVSGGTDTQYF.

The V and J genes are TRBV4-2 and TRBJ1-2; D may be TRBD1 (6 bases). The CDR3 totals 15 residues. Per germline, CDR1 LGHNA and CDR2 YNFKEQ. V lost 3 bases, J lost 3 bases, and 14 bases lay in between. In DNA form, the CDR3 reads TGTGCCAGCAGCCAGCCGGGACACGGCGACTATGGCTACACCTTC. This sequence encodes CASSQPGHGDYGYTF.

The chain is built from TRBV6-6 and TRBJ1-6; TRBD1 is a possible D gene (6 bases). In germline, CDR1 is MNHNY, CDR2 SVGAGI (reference sequence). V was trimmed by 11 bases and J by 3 bases, leaving 11 bases between them. This CDR3 is 13 amino acids long. CDR3 sequence: CAGGAVYNSPLHF. In nucleotides, the CDR3 is TGTGCCGGGGGGGCCGTCTATAATTCACCCCTCCACTTT.

This clone was detected only a few times. The chain couples TRBV28 to TRBJ2-5, with D unclear. The CDR3 has 12 amino acids. V gave up 10 bases and J gave up 5 bases, with 14 bases separating them. CDR1 and CDR2 (germline): MDHEN, SYDVKM. The CDR3 bases are TGTGCCATCCGGACGCCTGGGGAGACCCAGTACTTC. It yields the protein CAIRTPGETQYF. Full variable domain (remainder filled in from reference TRBV28 and TRBJ2-5): DVKVTQSSRYLVKRTGEKVFLECVQDMDHENMFWYRQDPGLGLRLIYFSYDVKMKEKGDIPEGYSVSREKKERFSLILESASTNQTSMYLCAIRTPGETQYFGPGTRLLVL.

CDR3 DNA sequence: TGTGCCAGCAGCCCTGAACGGACTAGCGGGGGCGAAGAAGAGACCCAGTACTTC. It is translated as CASSPERTSGGEEETQYF. The chain couples TRBV5-6 to TRBJ2-5; TRBD2 matches at 13 bases. In germline, CDR1 is SGHDT, CDR2 YYEEEE. CDR3 length: 18 amino acids. V shed 4 bases and J 3 bases; nucleotides not matched to a gene: 12.

This chain joins TRBV6-5 and TRBJ2-7; 8 nucleotides line up with TRBD1. The V gene end was trimmed by 5 bases and the J gene end by 4 bases; junction bases not matched to a gene: 10. This CDR3 contains 15 residues. Per the germline V gene, CDR1 is MNHEY and CDR2 is SVGAGI. CDR3 sequence (DNA): TGTGCCAGCAGTAACCCCGGGACAGGATGGTACGAGCAGTACTTC. It translates to CASSNPGTGWYEQYF.

This clone was counted only a few times. The chain recombines TRBV7-2 with TRBJ1-6, with 7 nucleotides matching TRBD1. Germline trimming cut 5 bases from V and 5 bases from J; bases unmatched to any gene: 9. CDR1 and CDR2 from the germline V gene are SGHTA and FQGNSA. CDR3 length: 16 residues. CDR3 DNA sequence: TGTGCCAGCAGCCCCCGGACAGGCCAGAATAATTCACCCCTCCACTTT. The encoded protein is CASSPRTGQNNSPLHF. Full variable domain (outside the CDR3, taken from reference TRBV7-2 and TRBJ1-6): GAGVSQSPSNKVTEKGKDVELRCDPISGHTALYWYRQSLGQGLEFLIYFQGNSAPDKSGLPSDRFSAERTGGSVSTLTIQRTQQEDSAVYLCASSPRTGQNNSPLHFGNGTRLTVT.

The chain couples TRBV14 to TRBJ2-5; D unclear. Germline CDR1 SGHDN, CDR2 FVKESK. V lost 0 bases and J 2 bases, leaving 10 bases between the germline ends. The CDR3 totals 15 residues. CDR3 sequence: CASSQEVWRQETQYF. The CDR3 DNA sequence: TGTGCCAGCAGCCAAGAAGTCTGGCGTCAAGAGACCCAGTACTTC.

In regard to this clone: One end of the junction is discordant with germline, which a read error may explain. The same CDR3 can be traced to other DNA sequences in this sample. The J gene is TRBJ2-5, the V gene TRBV7-9, with 10 bases lining up with TRBD1. CDR3 length: 15 residues. Germline lookup yields CDR1 SEHNR and CDR2 FQNEAQ (reference sequence). CDR3: CASSLMTGGLETQYF. The DNA of the CDR3 is TGTGCCAGCAGCTTAATGACAGGGGGCCTGGAGACGCAGTACTTC. Full variable domain (outside the CDR3, taken from reference TRBV7-9 and TRBJ2-5): DTGVSQNPRHKITKRGQNVTFRCDPISEHNRLYWYRQTLGQGPEFLTYFQNEAQLEKSRLLSDRFSAERPKGSFSTLEIQRTEQGDSAMYLCASSLMTGGLETQYFGPGTRLLVL.

The chain joins TRBV4-3 to TRBJ1-1, with a weak D call TRBD1 (5 bases). Trimming stripped 2 bases from V and 9 bases from J, with 16 bases between. Germline values: CDR1 LGHNA, CDR2 YSLEER. CDR3 length: 14 amino acids. CDR3 nucleotides: TGCGCCAGCAGCCAAATAGAATACAGGTCCCAAGCTTTCTTT. Its translation: CASSQIEYRSQAFF.

This chain uses TRBV9 with TRBJ1-5; D perhaps matches TRBD1 (5 bases). V was cut by 5 bases and J by 9 bases, with 15 bases left in between. Germline assignment: CDR1 SGDLS and CDR2 YYNGEE. The CDR3 sequence is 13 residues long. CDR3 nucleotide sequence: TGTGCCAGCAGTCTGGGTGCAGACAGGCCCCAGCATTTT. It specifies CASSLGADRPQHF.

To note about this clone: The junction departs from germline at one end; a sequencing error may be responsible. This chain links TRBV7-7 with TRBJ2-2, with D unclear. This CDR3 region has 17 residues. The germline gives CDR1 SSHAT, CDR2 FNYEAQ (reference sequence). CDR3 sequence (DNA): TGTGCTAGCAGCTTAGTAAAAGGGCGCCCCGGCACCGGGGAGCTGTTTTTT. Its translation is CASSLVKGRPGTGELFF.

This clone was picked up a small number of times. The rearrangement joins TRBV18 to TRBJ2-7, with 7 bases lining up with TRBD1. The germline V gene encodes CDR1 KGHSH and CDR2 LQKENI. V was clipped by 5 bases and J by 2 bases; unmatched bases: 3. This CDR3 spans 13 amino acids. Here the CDR3 DNA reads TGTGCCAGCTCATGGGACAGAGCCTACGAGCAGTACTTC. Its protein product is CASSWDRAYEQYF.

The chain carries TRBV6-1 and TRBJ2-1; D possibly corresponds to TRBD2 (6 bases). Trimming took 4 bases from V and 5 from J, leaving 15 bases between them. The germline V gene encodes CDR1 MNHNS and CDR2 SASEGT. The CDR3 length is 15 residues. As DNA, the CDR3 is TGTGCCAGCAGTGGTGTGGGGAGGAAGAACAATGAGCAGTTCTTC. This translates into CASSGVGRKNNEQFF.

V and J are TRBV7-9 and TRBJ1-3; no clear D. The CDR3 sequence is 15 residues long. With 1 base removed from V and 0 bases from J, the gap between germline ends came to 7 bases. From germline, CDR1 is SEHNR and CDR2 FQNEAQ (reference sequence). The CDR3 reads CASSLGVTSGNTIYF. The CDR3 nucleotides are TGTGCCAGCAGCTTAGGGGTGACCTCTGGAAACACCATATATTTT.

This clone occurred a few times. The rearrangement uses TRBV9 and TRBJ2-1; 9 bases line up with TRBD1. Germline V gene lookup returns CDR1 SGDLS and CDR2 YYNGEE. CDR3 length equals 16 residues. Germline trimming cut 6 bases from V and 5 bases from J; bases unmatched to any gene: 12. The CDR3 region is CASTLRGDRVDNEQFF. CDR3 DNA sequence: TGTGCCAGCACCCTAAGGGGGGACAGGGTAGACAATGAGCAGTTCTTC.

This clone was seen a few times. The chain uses TRBV5-1 and TRBJ1-1, with 7 nucleotides matching TRBD1. The CDR3 extends over 14 amino acids. The V and J ends lost 2 bases and 6 bases, in that order; junction bases with no gene match: 7. CDR1 and CDR2 from the germline V gene are SGHRS and YFSETQ. The DNA of the CDR3 is TGCGCCAGCAGCTTAATAGGGACAGCCGCTGAAGCTTTCTTT. Translation: CASSLIGTAAEAFF.

The table lists this clone with a count of one. The J gene is TRBJ2-3, the V gene TRBV9; 11 nucleotides align to TRBD2. The CDR3 spans 16 residues. V gave up 0 bases and J gave up 3 bases; unmatched junction bases: 3. The germline V gene encodes CDR1 SGDLS and CDR2 YYNGEE. CDR3 nucleotide sequence: TGTGCCAGCAGCGTAGGAGCTAGCGGGAGGACAGATACGCAGTATTTT. It translates to CASSVGASGRTDTQYF.

A few counts support this clone. CDR3: CASTPIGGHPNYQPQHF. CDR3 coding DNA: TGCGCCAGCACCCCTATCGGGGGGCACCCTAACTATCAGCCCCAGCATTTT. This chain connects TRBV23-1 to TRBJ1-5, with D perhaps matching TRBD1 (6 bases). TRBV23-1 is an ORF for which the function is uncertain. V shed 7 bases and J shed 5 bases, with 24 bases lying between them. This CDR3 is built from 17 residues.